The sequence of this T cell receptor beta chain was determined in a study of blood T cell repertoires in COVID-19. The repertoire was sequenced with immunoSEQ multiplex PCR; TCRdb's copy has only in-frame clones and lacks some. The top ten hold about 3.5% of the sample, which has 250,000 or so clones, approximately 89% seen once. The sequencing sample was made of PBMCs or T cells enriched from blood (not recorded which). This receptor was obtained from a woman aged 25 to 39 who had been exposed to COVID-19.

CDR3 sequence (DNA): TGCGCCAGCAGCTTGGAGGGGACTAGCGGGAGCGGTGAGCAGTTCTTC. It yields the protein CASSLEGTSGSGEQFF. The chain is built from TRBV5-1 and TRBJ2-1; 14 bases map to TRBD2. Germline values: CDR1 SGHRS, CDR2 YFSETQ. The CDR3 runs to 16 residues. J lost 9 bases, V lost 0 bases, and 5 bases had no gene match.